A single sample is the source of the 18 T cell receptor beta chains below, sequenced in a study of T-cell memory formation after mild COVID-19. TCRdb analysed the 5' RACE reads with MiXCR anew, one entry per CDR3 protein. The data contain more than 300,000 distinct CDR3 sequences, roughly an eighth of them singletons. The sequenced material came from PBMCs or a T cell subset sorted from them (not recorded which). These receptors all come from a man aged 18-30 years who had mild COVID-19 (a few samples of this study predate the infection). Cell type and time point are not known.

V gene TRBV30 combines with J gene TRBJ1-2; 9 bases align to TRBD1. Looked up from germline, CDR1 is GTSNPN and CDR2 is SVGIG (reference sequence). The CDR3 runs to 14 residues. V shed 3 bases and J 4 bases; nucleotides not matched to a gene: 6. The CDR3 protein is CAWSYPTGGYGYTF. CDR3 DNA: TGTGCCTGGAGCTACCCGACAGGGGGCTATGGCTACACCTTC.

This sequence joins TRBV7-2 and TRBJ1-1; D call uncertain. V lost 0 bases, J lost 7 bases, and 9 bases lay in between. The CDR3 sequence is 13 residues long. Germline V CDR1 and CDR2: SGHTA, FQGNSA. CDR3 region: CASSLALGSEAFF. CDR3 nucleotides: TGTGCCAGCAGCTTAGCGTTGGGGAGTGAAGCTTTCTTT.

CDR3 loop: CASTNTEAFF. CDR3 nucleotides: TGTGCCAGCACCAACACTGAAGCTTTCTTT. The V call is TRBV6-6, the J call TRBJ1-1; D is unclear. Looked up from germline, CDR1 is MNHNY and CDR2 is SVGAGI (reference sequence). The CDR3 loop spans 10 amino acids. V lost 7 bases and J lost 2, with 2 bases in between.

This clonotype has a handful of counts. The gene calls are TRBV5-1 and TRBJ1-1; the D is unclear. The germline V gene encodes CDR1 SGHRS and CDR2 YFSETQ. V was shortened by 3 bases and J by 7 bases, with 13 bases between the two germline ends. The CDR3 is made up of 13 amino acids. The CDR3 DNA reads TGCGCCAGCAGCTATCGCCCGGGAGGTGAAGCTTTCTTT. This gives the protein CASSYRPGGEAFF. Full variable domain (missing parts from reference TRBV5-1 and TRBJ1-1): KAGVTQTPRYLIKTRGQQVTLSCSPISGHRSVSWYQQTPGQGLQFLFEYFSETQRNKGNFPGRFSGRQFSNSRSEMNVSTLELGDSALYLCASSYRPGGEAFFGQGTRLTVV.

The rearrangement uses TRBV10-2 and TRBJ1-1; D ambiguous. Germline assignment: CDR1 WSHSY and CDR2 SAAADI. Trimming cost V 6 bases and J 5 bases, with 10 bases left between them. The CDR3 is 12 residues long. The CDR3 spells CASSGWETEAFF. CDR3 bases: TGCGCCAGCAGCGGCTGGGAAACTGAAGCTTTCTTT.

This clonotype was observed at least ten times. The V call is TRBV5-1, the J call TRBJ1-4, with 9 bases lining up with TRBD1. Germline V CDR1 and CDR2: SGHRS, YFSETQ. This CDR3 is built from 15 residues. Trimming took 4 bases from V and 4 from J; bases not matched to a gene: 5. The CDR3 DNA is TGCGCCAGCAGCCCTGAGGGACAGGGTAATGAAAAACTGTTTTTT. As protein: CASSPEGQGNEKLFF.

The chain couples TRBV25-1 to TRBJ2-5; a weak D match, TRBD2 (5 bases). V was clipped by 3 bases and J by 5 bases, with 10 bases between them. Germline V gene sequence: CDR1 MGHDK, CDR2 SYGVNS. The CDR3 loop spans 13 amino acids. The CDR3 protein is CASSELAVETQYF. CDR3 sequence (DNA): TGTGCCAGCAGTGAGCTAGCCGTGGAGACCCAGTACTTC.

The sample holds a few counts of this clonotype. The chain combines TRBV7-9 with TRBJ1-1; the D gene is possibly TRBD1 (5 bases). Trimming cost V 3 bases and J 0 bases, with 8 bases left between them. CDR1 SEHNR and CDR2 FQNEAQ come from the germline V gene (reference sequence). CDR3 length equals 14 residues. This CDR3 is CASSFEGVNTEAFF. The CDR3 region has the DNA TGTGCCAGCAGCTTTGAAGGGGTGAACACTGAAGCTTTCTTT.

This clonotype was recorded a few times. V gene TRBV4-1 combines with J gene TRBJ1-6, with D hard to call. Germline loops: CDR1 MGHRA, CDR2 YSYEKL. The CDR3 has 15 residues. V shed 1 base and J shed 9 bases, with 13 bases lying between them. The chain's CDR3 is CASSQGPRGPSPLHF. CDR3 DNA sequence: TGCGCCAGCAGCCAAGGGCCTCGGGGTCCTTCACCCCTCCACTTT.

The genes are TRBV11-2 and TRBJ2-1; no clear D. The ends were cut back, 5 bases at V and 5 bases at J, with 7 bases in the middle. CDR3 length equals 12 residues. From germline, CDR1 is SGHAT and CDR2 FQNNGV. The CDR3 reads CASSPDDNEQFF. CDR3 DNA sequence: TGTGCCAGCAGCCCTGACGACAATGAGCAGTTCTTC.

This CDR3 is CASSYLTGGYTEAFF. In nucleotides, the CDR3 is TGTGCCAGCAGTTACCTGACAGGGGGGTACACTGAAGCTTTCTTT. The genes are TRBV6-2 or TRBV6-3 and TRBJ1-1; 9 bases map to TRBD1. Germline CDR1 is MNHEY and CDR2 is SVGEGT. This CDR3 spans 15 amino acids. V shed 2 bases and J 3 bases; nucleotides not matched to a gene: 4.

The table lists this clonotype with a few counts. This chain links TRBV29-1 with TRBJ1-4; D not certain. Germline CDR1 SQVTM, CDR2 ANQGSEA. CDR3 length equals 14 residues. Trimming pared 3 bases from V and 8 bases from J, leaving 16 bases between. CDR3 residues: CSVDTGSLGEKLFF. The CDR3, as DNA: TGCAGCGTTGACACCGGGTCTCTGGGAGAAAAACTGTTTTTT.

The chain couples TRBV29-1 to TRBJ1-1; the D gene is possibly TRBD1 (6 bases). Germline values: CDR1 SQVTM, CDR2 ANQGSEA. The CDR3 has 13 amino acids. V lost 4 bases to trimming and J lost 12 bases, with 21 bases between them. CDR3 sequence reads: CSVGEPGAGVTFF. DNA of the CDR3: TGCAGCGTTGGTGAACCAGGGGCCGGGGTTACTTTCTTT.

A few counts support this clonotype. The genes are TRBV5-6 and TRBJ2-7, with 12 positions matching TRBD1. From germline, CDR1 is SGHDT and CDR2 YYEEEE. The CDR3 is made up of 17 amino acids. The trim removed 1 base at V and 3 bases at J, leaving 8 bases unmatched. The CDR3 bases are TGTGCCAGCAGCTTGAGGCCTGGGACAGGGGGCATCTACGAGCAGTACGTC. Translation: CASSLRPGTGGIYEQYV.

This clonotype has only a few counts. The chain recombines TRBV11-2 with TRBJ1-3, with 8 bases lining up with TRBD1. V shed 6 bases, J shed 6 bases, and the junction held 10 bases outside the gene matches. The CDR3 has 15 amino acids. Germline-derived CDR1 and CDR2 are SGHAT and FQNNGV. The CDR3 DNA reads TGTGCCAGCAGAAGGGGTCCGGGACAGGAAAACACCATATATTTT. Protein product: CASRRGPGQENTIYF.

V usage is TRBV7-9 and J usage is TRBJ1-2; D is possibly TRBD1 (5 bases). With 5 bases removed from V and 8 bases from J, the gap between germline ends came to 9 bases. The CDR3 contains 11 residues. From germline, CDR1 is SEHNR and CDR2 FQNEAQ (reference sequence). The CDR3 loop reads CASSPDNGYTF. For the CDR3, the DNA is TGTGCCAGCAGCCCGGACAACGGCTACACCTTC. The variable domain in full, completed from reference TRBV7-9 and TRBJ1-2, reads DTGVSQNPRHKITKRGQNVTFRCDPISEHNRLYWYRQTLGQGPEFLTYFQNEAQLEKSRLLSDRFSAERPKGSFSTLEIQRTEQGDSAMYLCASSPDNGYTFGSGTRLTVV.

V and J are TRBV9 and TRBJ2-6, with 8 bases identical to TRBD1. The CDR3 loop spans 15 amino acids. Trimming at V came to 7 bases and at J to 2 bases, leaving 5 bases not matched to a gene. Germline CDR1 SGDLS, CDR2 YYNGEE. The DNA for the CDR3 is TGTGCCAGCGGACAGGGTTCACCTGGGGCCAACGTCCTGACTTTC. This gives the protein CASGQGSPGANVLTF.

V is TRBV12-3 or TRBV12-4 and J is TRBJ2-3; 13 nucleotides line up with TRBD2. The CDR3 is 16 amino acids. After removal of 8 bases from V and 4 bases from J, the junction contained 9 bases not matched to a gene. In DNA, the CDR3 is TGTGCCAGCGAATACAGGGGGACTAGCGGGGCAGATACGCAGTATTTT. It specifies CASEYRGTSGADTQYF.